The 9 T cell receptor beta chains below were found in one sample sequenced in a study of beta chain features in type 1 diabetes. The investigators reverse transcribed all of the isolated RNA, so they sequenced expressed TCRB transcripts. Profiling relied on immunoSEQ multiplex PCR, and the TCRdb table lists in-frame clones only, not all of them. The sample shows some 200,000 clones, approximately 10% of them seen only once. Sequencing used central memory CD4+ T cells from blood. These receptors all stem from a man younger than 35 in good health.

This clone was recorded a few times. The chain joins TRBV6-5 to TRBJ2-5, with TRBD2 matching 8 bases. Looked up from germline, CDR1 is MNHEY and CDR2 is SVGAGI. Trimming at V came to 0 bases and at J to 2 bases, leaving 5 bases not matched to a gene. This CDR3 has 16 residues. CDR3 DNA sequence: TGTGCCAGCAGTTACTCGCTAGCGGGTCTACAAGAGACCCAGTACTTC. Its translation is CASSYSLAGLQETQYF.

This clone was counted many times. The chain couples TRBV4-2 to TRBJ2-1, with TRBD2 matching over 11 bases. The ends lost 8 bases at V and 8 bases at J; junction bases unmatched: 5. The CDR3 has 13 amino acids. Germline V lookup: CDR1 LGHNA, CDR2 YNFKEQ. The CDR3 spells CASGTSGHDEQFF. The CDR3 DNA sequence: TGTGCCAGCGGGACTAGCGGTCACGATGAGCAGTTCTTC.

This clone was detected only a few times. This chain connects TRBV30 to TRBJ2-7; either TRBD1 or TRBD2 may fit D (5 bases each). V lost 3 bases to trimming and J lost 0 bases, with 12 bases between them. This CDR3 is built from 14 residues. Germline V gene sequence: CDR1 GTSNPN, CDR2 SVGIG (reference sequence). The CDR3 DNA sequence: TGTGCCTGGAGGGTCAGGGACGGCTCCTACGAGCAGTACTTC. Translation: CAWRVRDGSYEQYF.

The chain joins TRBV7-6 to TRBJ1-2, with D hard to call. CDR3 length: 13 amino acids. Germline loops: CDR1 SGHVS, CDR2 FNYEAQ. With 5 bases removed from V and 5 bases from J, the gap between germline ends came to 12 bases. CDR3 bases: TGTGCCAGCAGCCGCTCAGGCGGGTATGGCTACACCTTC. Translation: CASSRSGGYGYTF.

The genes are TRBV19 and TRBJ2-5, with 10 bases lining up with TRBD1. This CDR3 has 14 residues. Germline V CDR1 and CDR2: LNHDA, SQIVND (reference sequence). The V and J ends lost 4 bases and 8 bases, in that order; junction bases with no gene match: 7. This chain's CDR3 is CASSTPGQGVTQYF. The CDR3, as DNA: TGTGCCAGTAGTACCCCCGGACAGGGGGTAACCCAGTACTTC.

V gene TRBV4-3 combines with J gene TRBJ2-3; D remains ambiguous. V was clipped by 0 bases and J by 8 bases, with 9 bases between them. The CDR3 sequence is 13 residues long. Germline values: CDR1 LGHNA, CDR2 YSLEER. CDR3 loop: CASSQDRVGTQYF. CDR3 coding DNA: TGCGCCAGCAGCCAAGATCGGGTGGGTACGCAGTATTTT.

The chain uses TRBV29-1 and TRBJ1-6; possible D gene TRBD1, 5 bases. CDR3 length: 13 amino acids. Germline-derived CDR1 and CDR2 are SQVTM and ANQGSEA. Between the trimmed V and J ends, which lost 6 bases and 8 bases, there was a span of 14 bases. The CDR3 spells CSVGLNRDSPLHF. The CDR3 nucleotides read TGCAGCGTGGGACTGAATCGGGATTCACCCCTCCACTTT. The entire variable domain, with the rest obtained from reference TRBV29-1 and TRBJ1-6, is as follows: SAVISQKPSRDICQRGTSLTIQCQVDSQVTMMFWYRQQPGQSLTLIATANQGSEATYESGFVIDKFPISRPNLTFSTLTVSNMSPEDSSIYLCSVGLNRDSPLHFGNGTRLTVT.

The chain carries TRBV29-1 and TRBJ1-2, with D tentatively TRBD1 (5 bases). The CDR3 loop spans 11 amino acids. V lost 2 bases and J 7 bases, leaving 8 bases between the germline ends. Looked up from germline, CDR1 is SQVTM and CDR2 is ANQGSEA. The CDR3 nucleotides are TGCAGCGTTGAATATGGGGGTGGCTACACCTTC. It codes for CSVEYGGGYTF.

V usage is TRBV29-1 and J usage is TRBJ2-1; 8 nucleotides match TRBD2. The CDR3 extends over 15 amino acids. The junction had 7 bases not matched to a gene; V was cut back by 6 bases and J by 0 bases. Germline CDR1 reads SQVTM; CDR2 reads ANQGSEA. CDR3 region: CSVEIAGSSYNEQFF. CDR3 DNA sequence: TGCAGCGTAGAGATAGCGGGAAGCTCCTACAATGAGCAGTTCTTC.